This T cell receptor (beta chain) appears in the sequencing data of a study of blood T cell repertoires in COVID-19. Study as a whole: The analysed material was cDNA or gDNA that came from T cells, B-cell-depleted T cells, or PBMCs.

V was pared by 2 bases and J by 4 bases, with 12 bases between. The germline gives CDR1 SGDLS, CDR2 YYNGEE. The CDR3 has 14 residues. Original processing methods: The authors estimated nucleated cell counts from reference gene primer amplification. Only in-frame clones appear in the TCRdb table, and some are missing; sequencing was by immunoSEQ multiplex PCR. V, J and clone size are those of that table, while D and trimming were read from the DNA. Of approximately 240,000 clones in the sample, around 85% were seen once. This clonotype was sampled from a woman in her 30s who had recovered from COVID-19. The sample comprised peripheral blood. This chain uses TRBV9 with TRBJ1-2, with a tentative D call TRBD1 (6 bases). The CDR3 spells CASSVTGTSYGYTF. The CDR3 DNA reads as TGTGCCAGCAGCGTGACCGGGACATCCTATGGCTACACCTTC.